This paragraph reports one T cell receptor beta chain. Its cognate antigen is unknown. Primers: 60 Vbeta forward and 13 Jbeta reverse. Generated by immunoSEQ multiplex PCR, the TCRdb table keeps only in-frame clones and is missing some. The profile shows roughly 90,000 clones, about four fifths of them singletons. The CDR3 is 17 amino acids. V lost 4 bases to trimming and J lost 6 bases; unmatched junction nucleotides: 17. Germline loops: CDR1 SGDLS, CDR2 YYNGEE. This entry belongs to a study of cytomegalovirus exposure and HLA in healthy donors. Study-wide results and caveats: According to reports, the classifier identified cytomegalovirus status with high specificity and sensitivity. A later analysis associated about 18,000 TCR beta sequences with HLA alleles at a 0.05 false discovery rate. In a later analysis, most CMV-associated TCR beta chains appeared HLA-restricted. Further analysis, carried out later, found HLA-associated TCR beta chains more clonally expanded than equally common other chains.

The V call is TRBV9, the J call TRBJ2-7; TRBD2 matches at 9 bases. The origin of this receptor is a man younger than 35 in good health and CMV-seronegative. The sequenced sample was PBMCs. The CDR3 here is CASSRGGASGNQGEQYF. CDR3 nucleotides: TGTGCCAGCAGCAGAGGGGGGGCTAGCGGGAATCAGGGCGAGCAGTACTTC.